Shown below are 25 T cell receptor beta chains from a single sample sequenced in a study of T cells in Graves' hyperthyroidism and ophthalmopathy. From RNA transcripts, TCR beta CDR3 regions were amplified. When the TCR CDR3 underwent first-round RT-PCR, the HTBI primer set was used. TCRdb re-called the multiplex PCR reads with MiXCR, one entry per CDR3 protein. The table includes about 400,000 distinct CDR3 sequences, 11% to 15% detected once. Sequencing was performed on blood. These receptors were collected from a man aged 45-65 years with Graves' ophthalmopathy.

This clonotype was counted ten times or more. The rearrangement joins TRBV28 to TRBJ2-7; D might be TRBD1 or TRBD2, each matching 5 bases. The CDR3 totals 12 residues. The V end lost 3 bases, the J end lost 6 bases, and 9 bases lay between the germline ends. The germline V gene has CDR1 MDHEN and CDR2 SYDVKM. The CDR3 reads CASSFSGLEQYF. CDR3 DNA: TGTGCCAGCAGTTTTTCGGGGCTCGAGCAGTACTTC.

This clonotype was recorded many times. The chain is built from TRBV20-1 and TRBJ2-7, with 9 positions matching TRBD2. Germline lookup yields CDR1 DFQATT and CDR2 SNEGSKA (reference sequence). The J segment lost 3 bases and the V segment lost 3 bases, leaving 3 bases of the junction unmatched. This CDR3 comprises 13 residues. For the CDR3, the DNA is TGCAGTGCTAGGCGTAGCGGGAGCTACGAGCAGTACTTC. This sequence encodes CSARRSGSYEQYF.

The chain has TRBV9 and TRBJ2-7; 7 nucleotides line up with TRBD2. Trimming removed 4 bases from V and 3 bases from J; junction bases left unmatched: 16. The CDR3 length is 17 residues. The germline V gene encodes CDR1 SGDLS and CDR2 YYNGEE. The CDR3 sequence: CASSPSVFAGDFYEQYF. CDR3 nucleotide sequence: TGTGCCAGCAGCCCCTCTGTTTTTGCGGGAGATTTCTACGAGCAGTACTTC.

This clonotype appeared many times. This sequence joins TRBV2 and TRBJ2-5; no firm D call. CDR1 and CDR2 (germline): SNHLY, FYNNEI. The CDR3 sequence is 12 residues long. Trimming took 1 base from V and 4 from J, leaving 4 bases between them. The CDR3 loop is CASSEDGETQYF. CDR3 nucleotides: TGTGCCAGCAGTGAAGACGGAGAGACCCAGTACTTC.

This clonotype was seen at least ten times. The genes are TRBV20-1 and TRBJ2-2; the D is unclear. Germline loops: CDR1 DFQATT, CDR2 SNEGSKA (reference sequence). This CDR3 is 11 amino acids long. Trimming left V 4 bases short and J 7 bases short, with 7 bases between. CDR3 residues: CSANKNGELFF. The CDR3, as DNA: TGCAGTGCTAATAAGAACGGGGAGCTGTTTTTT.

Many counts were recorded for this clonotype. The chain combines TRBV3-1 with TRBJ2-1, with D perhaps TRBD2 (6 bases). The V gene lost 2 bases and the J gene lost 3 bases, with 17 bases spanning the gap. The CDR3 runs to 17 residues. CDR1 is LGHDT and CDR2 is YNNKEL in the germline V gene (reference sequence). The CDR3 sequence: CASSQSDRGTDYNEQFF. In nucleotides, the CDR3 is TGTGCCAGCAGCCAATCCGATCGGGGGACGGACTACAATGAGCAGTTCTTC.

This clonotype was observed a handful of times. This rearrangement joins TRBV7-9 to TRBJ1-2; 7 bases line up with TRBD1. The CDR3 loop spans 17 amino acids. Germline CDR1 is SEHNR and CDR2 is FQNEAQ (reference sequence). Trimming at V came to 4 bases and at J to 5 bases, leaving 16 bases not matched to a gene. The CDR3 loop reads CASSYHLDREGGYGYTF. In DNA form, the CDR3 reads TGTGCCAGCAGCTACCACCTTGACAGGGAGGGCGGTTATGGCTACACCTTC.

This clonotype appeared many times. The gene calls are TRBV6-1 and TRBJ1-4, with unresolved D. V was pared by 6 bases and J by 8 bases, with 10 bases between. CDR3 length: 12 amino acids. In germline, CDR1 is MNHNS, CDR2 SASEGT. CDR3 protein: CASSREREKLFF. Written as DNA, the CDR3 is TGTGCCAGCAGCCGGGAGAGGGAAAAACTGTTTTTT.

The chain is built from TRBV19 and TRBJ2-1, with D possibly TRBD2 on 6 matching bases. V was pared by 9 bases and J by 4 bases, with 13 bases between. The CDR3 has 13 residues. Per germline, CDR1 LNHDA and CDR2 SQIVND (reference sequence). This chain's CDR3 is CASGSGGYNEQFF. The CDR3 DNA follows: TGTGCCAGCGGGAGTGGGGGATACAATGAGCAGTTCTTC.

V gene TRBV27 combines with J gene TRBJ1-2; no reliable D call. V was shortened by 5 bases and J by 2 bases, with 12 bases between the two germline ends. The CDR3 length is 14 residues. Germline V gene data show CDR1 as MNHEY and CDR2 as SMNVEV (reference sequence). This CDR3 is CASSVTPQNYGYTF. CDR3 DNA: TGTGCCAGCAGTGTAACCCCGCAGAACTATGGCTACACCTTC.

The CDR3 is CASSHHIGPQHF. The CDR3 DNA reads as TGTGCCAGCAGCCACCACATAGGGCCCCAGCATTTT. The chain combines TRBV7-2 with TRBJ1-5; D gene ambiguous. The CDR3 covers 12 residues. V was pared by 5 bases and J by 9 bases, with 11 bases between. Germline CDR1 is SGHTA and CDR2 is FQGNSA.

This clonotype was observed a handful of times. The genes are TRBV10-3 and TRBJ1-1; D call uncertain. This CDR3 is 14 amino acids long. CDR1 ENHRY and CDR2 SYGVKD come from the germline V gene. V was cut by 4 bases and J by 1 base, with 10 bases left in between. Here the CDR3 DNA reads TGTGCCATCAGTGTTGCGGGTGCGAACACTGAAGCTTTCTTT. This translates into CAISVAGANTEAFF.

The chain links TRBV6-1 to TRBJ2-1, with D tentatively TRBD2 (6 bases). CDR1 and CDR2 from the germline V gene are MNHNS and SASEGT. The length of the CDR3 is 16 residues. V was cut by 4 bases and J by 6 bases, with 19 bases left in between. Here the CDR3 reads CASSVSREPLGNEQFF. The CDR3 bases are TGTGCCAGCAGTGTGTCTCGGGAGCCCTTGGGCAATGAGCAGTTCTTC.

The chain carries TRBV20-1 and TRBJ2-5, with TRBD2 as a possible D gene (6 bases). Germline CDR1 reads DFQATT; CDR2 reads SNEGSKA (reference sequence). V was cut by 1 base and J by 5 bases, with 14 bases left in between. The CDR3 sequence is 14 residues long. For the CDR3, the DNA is TGCAGTGCTAGAGTAGGCGGGATCGGGGAGACCCAGTACTTC. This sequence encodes CSARVGGIGETQYF.

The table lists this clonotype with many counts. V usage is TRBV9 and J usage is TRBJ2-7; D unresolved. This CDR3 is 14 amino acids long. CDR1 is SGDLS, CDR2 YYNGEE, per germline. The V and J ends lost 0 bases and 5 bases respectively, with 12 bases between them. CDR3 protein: CASSVGSRMDEQYF. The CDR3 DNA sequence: TGTGCCAGCAGCGTAGGTTCTAGAATGGACGAGCAGTACTTC.

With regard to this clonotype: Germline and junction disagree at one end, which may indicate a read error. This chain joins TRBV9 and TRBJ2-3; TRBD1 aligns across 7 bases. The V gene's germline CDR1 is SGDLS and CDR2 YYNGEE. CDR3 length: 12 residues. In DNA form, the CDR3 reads TGTGCCAGCAGCGTTGGGACAGATACGCAGTGTTTT. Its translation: CASSVGTDTQCF.

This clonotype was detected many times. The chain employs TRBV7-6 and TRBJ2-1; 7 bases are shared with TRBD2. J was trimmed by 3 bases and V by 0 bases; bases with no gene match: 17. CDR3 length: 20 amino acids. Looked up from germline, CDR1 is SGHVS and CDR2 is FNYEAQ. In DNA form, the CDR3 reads TGTGCCAGCAGCTTAGCCTTTAGGAGGACGGGGCGGGAGTTCTACAATGAGCAGTTCTTC. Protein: CASSLAFRRTGREFYNEQFF.

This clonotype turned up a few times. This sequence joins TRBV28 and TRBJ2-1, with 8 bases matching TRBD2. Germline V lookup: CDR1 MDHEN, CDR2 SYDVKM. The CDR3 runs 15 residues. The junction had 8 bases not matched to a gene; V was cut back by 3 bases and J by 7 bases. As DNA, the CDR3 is TGTGCCAGCAGTTTTCGAGCGGGAGTAGGTAATGAGCAGTTCTTC. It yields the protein CASSFRAGVGNEQFF. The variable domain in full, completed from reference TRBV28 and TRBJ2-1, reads DVKVTQSSRYLVKRTGEKVFLECVQDMDHENMFWYRQDPGLGLRLIYFSYDVKMKEKGDIPEGYSVSREKKERFSLILESASTNQTSMYLCASSFRAGVGNEQFFGPGTRLTVL.

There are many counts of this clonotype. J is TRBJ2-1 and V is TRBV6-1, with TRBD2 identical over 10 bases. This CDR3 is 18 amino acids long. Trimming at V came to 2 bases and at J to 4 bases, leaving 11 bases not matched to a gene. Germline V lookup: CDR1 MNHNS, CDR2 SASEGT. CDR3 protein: CASSEQPGTSEAYNEQFF. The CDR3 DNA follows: TGTGCCAGCAGTGAACAACCCGGGACTAGCGAGGCTTACAATGAGCAGTTCTTC.

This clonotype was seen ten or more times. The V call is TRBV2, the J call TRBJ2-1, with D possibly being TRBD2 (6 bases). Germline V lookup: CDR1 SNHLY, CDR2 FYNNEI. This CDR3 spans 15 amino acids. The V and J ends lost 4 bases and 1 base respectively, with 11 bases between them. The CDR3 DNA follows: TGTGCCAGCAGTGTGTCGGGAGTATCCTACAATGAGCAGTTCTTC. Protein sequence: CASSVSGVSYNEQFF.

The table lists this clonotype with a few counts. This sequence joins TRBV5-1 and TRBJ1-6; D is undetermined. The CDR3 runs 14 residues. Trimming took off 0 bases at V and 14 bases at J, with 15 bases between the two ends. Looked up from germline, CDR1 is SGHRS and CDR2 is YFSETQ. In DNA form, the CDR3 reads TGCGCCAGCAGCTTGGATGGCGGGGTTTGGTCCCTCCACTTT. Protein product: CASSLDGGVWSLHF.

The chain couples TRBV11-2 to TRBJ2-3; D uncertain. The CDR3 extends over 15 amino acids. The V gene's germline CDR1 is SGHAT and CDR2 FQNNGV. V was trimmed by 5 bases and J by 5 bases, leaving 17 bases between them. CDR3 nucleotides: TGTGCCAGCAGCCGGAATAGCCTAGTAGGAGATACGCAGTATTTT. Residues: CASSRNSLVGDTQYF. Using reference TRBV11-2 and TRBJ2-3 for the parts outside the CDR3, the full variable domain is EAGVAQSPRYKIIEKRQSVAFWCNPISGHATLYWYQQILGQGPKLLIQFQNNGVVDDSQLPKDRFSAERLKGVDSTLKIQPAKLEDSAVYLCASSRNSLVGDTQYFGPGTRLTVL.

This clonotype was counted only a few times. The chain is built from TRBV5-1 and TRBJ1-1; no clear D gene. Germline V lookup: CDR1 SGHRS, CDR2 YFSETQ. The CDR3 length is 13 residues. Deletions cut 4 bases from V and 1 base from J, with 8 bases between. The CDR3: CASSPVKNTEAFF. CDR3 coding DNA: TGCGCCAGCAGCCCAGTGAAGAACACTGAAGCTTTCTTT.

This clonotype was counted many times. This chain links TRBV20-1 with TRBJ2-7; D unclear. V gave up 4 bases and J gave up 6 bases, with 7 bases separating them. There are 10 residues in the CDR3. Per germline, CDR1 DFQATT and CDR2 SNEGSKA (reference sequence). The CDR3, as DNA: TGCAGTGCTATTAGGGCCGAGCAGTACTTC. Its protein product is CSAIRAEQYF.

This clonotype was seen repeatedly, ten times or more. This CDR3 is CAWSVQGGETQYF. CDR3 in DNA: TGTGCCTGGAGTGTCCAGGGGGGAGAGACCCAGTACTTC. The rearrangement links TRBV30 to TRBJ2-5; perhaps TRBD1 as D (7 bases). The CDR3 loop spans 13 amino acids. Germline-derived CDR1 and CDR2 are GTSNPN and SVGIG (reference sequence). V shed 0 bases and J shed 4 bases, with 9 bases lying between them. The full variable domain, in which reference TRBV30 and TRBJ2-5 provide the parts outside the CDR3, is SQTIHQWPATLVQPVGSPLSLECTVEGTSNPNLYWYRQAAGRGLQLLFYSVGIGQISSEVPQNLSASRPQDRQFILSSKKLLLSDSGFYLCAWSVQGGETQYFGPGTRLLVL.